These 11 T cell receptor beta chains came from one sample sequenced in a study of PD-1 blockade in classical Hodgkin lymphoma. The repertoire was sequenced with immunoSEQ multiplex PCR; TCRdb's copy has only in-frame clones and lacks some. The sample has fewer than 25,000 clones, 65% to 80% seen once. After autologous stem cell transplantation all patients relapsed, and prior brentuximab vedotin exposure differed between cohorts. The sequencing here drew on peripheral blood mononuclear cells (PBMCs), taken before the second cycle of nivolumab. All receptors come from a human donor with classical Hodgkin lymphoma.

The CDR3 sequence is CAISEIQGADTEAFF. The CDR3 DNA reads TGTGCCATCAGTGAGATACAGGGGGCGGACACTGAAGCTTTCTTT. V and J are TRBV10-3 and TRBJ1-1, with 9 bases lining up with TRBD1. CDR1 is ENHRY and CDR2 is SYGVKD in the germline V gene. CDR3 length: 15 amino acids. The trim removed 2 bases at V and 3 bases at J, leaving 4 bases unmatched.

This sequence joins TRBV6-1 and TRBJ1-2; the D gene is possibly TRBD1 (5 bases). CDR3 length equals 14 residues. Germline values: CDR1 MNHNS, CDR2 SASEGT. The V end was cut by 2 bases, the J end by 4 bases, with 11 bases between. CDR3 region: CASSEIVDSYGYTF. Written as DNA, the CDR3 is TGTGCCAGCAGTGAAATAGTTGACAGCTATGGCTACACCTTC.

This rearrangement joins TRBV28 to TRBJ1-2; possible D gene TRBD1, 5 bases. Germline CDR1 reads MDHEN; CDR2 reads SYDVKM. The V end was cut by 7 bases, the J end by 4 bases, with 13 bases between. The CDR3 consists of 13 residues. The CDR3 reads CASTRGSVYGYTF. The DNA for the CDR3 is TGTGCCAGCACCCGGGGGAGCGTCTATGGCTACACCTTC.

The chain has TRBV15 and TRBJ2-7; TRBD2 aligns across 7 bases. After removal of 1 base from V and 3 bases from J, the junction contained 3 bases not matched to a gene. Germline-derived CDR1 and CDR2 are LNHNV and YYDKDF (reference sequence). The CDR3 spans 14 residues. Written as DNA, the CDR3 is TGTGCCACCAGCAGAGGAGCGGGACTCTACGAGCAGTACTTC. This gives the protein CATSRGAGLYEQYF.

The chain employs TRBV5-1 and TRBJ2-1; D gene ambiguous. This CDR3 comprises 12 residues. Germline V gene lookup returns CDR1 SGHRS and CDR2 YFSETQ. The V and J ends lost 5 bases and 3 bases respectively, with 6 bases between them. The CDR3 here is CASRASYNEQFF. In DNA, the CDR3 is TGCGCCAGCAGGGCAAGCTACAATGAGCAGTTCTTC.

The chain joins TRBV7-3 to TRBJ2-1; possible D gene TRBD2, 7 bases. This CDR3 region has 19 residues. Germline lookup yields CDR1 SGHTA and CDR2 FQGTGA. Trimming took off 5 bases at V and 8 bases at J, with 31 bases between the two ends. The CDR3 loop is CASSRLRPLGGSPGDEQFF. CDR3 DNA sequence: TGTGCCAGCAGCCGCCTGAGGCCCCTTGGCGGGAGCCCAGGGGATGAGCAGTTCTTC.

V usage is TRBV5-1 and J usage is TRBJ2-3, with TRBD2 matching over 7 bases. CDR3 length: 15 residues. Germline V lookup: CDR1 SGHRS, CDR2 YFSETQ. V lost 4 bases and J lost 6; bases outside the gene matches: 11. The CDR3 protein is CASSGAGGSGDTQYF. The CDR3 coding sequence is TGCGCCAGCAGCGGGGCCGGCGGGAGCGGCGATACGCAGTATTTT.

As concerns this clone: One junction end disagrees with the germline gene, perhaps due to a read error. The chain couples TRBV27 to TRBJ2-7; TRBD2 agrees at 7 bases. The CDR3 sequence is 19 residues long. Germline CDR1 and CDR2: MNHEY and SMNVEV (reference sequence). Written as DNA, the CDR3 is TGTGCCAGCAGTCCCCCCTCCGGGAGGATGTTTGCGGGTTCCTACGGGCAGTACTTC. Amino acids: CASSPPSGRMFAGSYGQYF.

The chain joins TRBV19 to TRBJ2-7, with TRBD1 matching over 10 bases. Germline V CDR1 and CDR2: LNHDA, SQIVND (reference sequence). The CDR3 length is 15 residues. V was clipped by 2 bases and J by 4 bases; unmatched bases: 5. The CDR3 region is CASSITTGGPYEQYF. DNA of the CDR3: TGTGCCAGTAGTATAACGACAGGGGGCCCTTACGAGCAGTACTTC.

This chain links TRBV5-1 with TRBJ2-1; 11 nucleotides align to TRBD2. Germline CDR1 reads SGHRS; CDR2 reads YFSETQ. Trimming cost V 2 bases and J 2 bases; bases outside gene matches: 0. The CDR3 has 15 residues. CDR3 sequence: CASSLLAGAYNEQFF. In DNA, the CDR3 is TGCGCCAGCAGCTTACTAGCGGGAGCCTACAATGAGCAGTTCTTC.

V usage is TRBV15 and J usage is TRBJ2-1; D remains unclear. V was clipped by 5 bases and J by 5 bases, with 10 bases between them. The CDR3 runs 13 residues. In germline, CDR1 is LNHNV, CDR2 YYDKDF (reference sequence). CDR3: CATSPAANNEQFF. CDR3 nucleotides: TGTGCCACCAGCCCCGCAGCCAACAATGAGCAGTTCTTC.